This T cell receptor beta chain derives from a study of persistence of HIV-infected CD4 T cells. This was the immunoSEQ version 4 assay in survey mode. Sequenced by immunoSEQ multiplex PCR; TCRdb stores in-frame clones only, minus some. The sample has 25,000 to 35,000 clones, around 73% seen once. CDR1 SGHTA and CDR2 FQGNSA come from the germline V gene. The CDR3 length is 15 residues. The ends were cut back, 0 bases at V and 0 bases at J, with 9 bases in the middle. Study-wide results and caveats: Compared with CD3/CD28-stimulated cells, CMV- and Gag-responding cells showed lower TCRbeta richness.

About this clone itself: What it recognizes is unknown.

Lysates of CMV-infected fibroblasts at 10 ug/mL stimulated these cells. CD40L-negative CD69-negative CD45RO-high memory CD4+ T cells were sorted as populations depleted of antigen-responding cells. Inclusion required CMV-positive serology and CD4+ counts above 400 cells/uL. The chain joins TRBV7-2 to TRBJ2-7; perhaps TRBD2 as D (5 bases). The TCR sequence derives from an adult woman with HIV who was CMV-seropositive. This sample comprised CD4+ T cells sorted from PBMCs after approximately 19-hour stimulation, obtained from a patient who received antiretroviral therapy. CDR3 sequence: CASSLASGFSYEQYF. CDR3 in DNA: TGTGCCAGCAGCTTAGCTTCGGGGTTCTCCTACGAGCAGTACTTC.